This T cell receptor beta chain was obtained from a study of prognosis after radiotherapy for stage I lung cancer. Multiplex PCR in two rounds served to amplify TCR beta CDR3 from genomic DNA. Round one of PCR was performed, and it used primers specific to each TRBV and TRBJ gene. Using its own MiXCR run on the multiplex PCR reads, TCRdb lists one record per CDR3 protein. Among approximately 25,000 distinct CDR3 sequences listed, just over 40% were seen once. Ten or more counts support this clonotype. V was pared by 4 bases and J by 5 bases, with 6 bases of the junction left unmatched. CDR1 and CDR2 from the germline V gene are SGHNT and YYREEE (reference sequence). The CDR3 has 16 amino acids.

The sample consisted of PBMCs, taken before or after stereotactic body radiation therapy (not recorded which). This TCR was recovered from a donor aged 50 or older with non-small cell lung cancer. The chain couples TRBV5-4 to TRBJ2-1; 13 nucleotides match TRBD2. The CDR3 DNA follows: TGTGCCAGCAGCACCGGCGGACTAGCGGGAGACAATGAGCAGTTCTTC. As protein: CASSTGGLAGDNEQFF.